The rows below give T cell receptor beta chains drawn from one sample of a study of T cell repertoires in cytomegalovirus infection. TCRdb recomputed calls from the reads with MiXCR, one row per CDR3 protein. The sample shows roughly 87,000 distinct CDR3 sequences, 29% of them seen only once. No antigen has been identified for these receptors. Sequenced here: CD8+ T cells from cultured PBMCs, sampled from culture after CMV antigen stimulation. The receptors here all came from a human donor in good health (CMV status not recorded). Some clones in this sample may be carry-over from other donors' samples. CDR3s include the opening cysteine and the closing phenylalanine or tryptophan. D genes are given only for firm matches. Some rows mark clone size as missing; the rest say once, few, many or name a class of expanded clone.

size: -; D: -; J: TRBJ2-7; V: TRBV7-9; CDR3: CASSLDSGVGEQYF; DNA: TGTGCCAGCAGCTTAGATTCGGGGGTCGGCGAGCAGTACTTC
size: -; D: -; J: TRBJ2-7; V: TRBV24-1; CDR3: CATSDSTQGLEQYF; DNA: TGTGCCACCAGTGATTCGACCCAGGGGCTCGAGCAGTACTTC
size: few; D: -; J: TRBJ1-1; V: TRBV12-3/TRBV12-4; CDR3: CASSSGGEAFF; DNA: TGTGCCAGCAGCTCCGGGGGGGAAGCTTTCTTT
size: -; D: -; J: TRBJ2-3; V: TRBV19; CDR3: CASRGIFDTDTQYF; DNA: TGTGCCAGTCGCGGAATATTTGACACAGATACGCAGTATTTT
size: many; D: -; J: TRBJ1-3; V: TRBV3-1; CDR3: CASSQDQGSGNTIYF; DNA: TGTGCCAGCAGCCAAGACCAGGGCTCTGGAAACACCATATATTTT
size: -; D: TRBD1; J: TRBJ2-7; V: TRBV6-2/TRBV6-3; CDR3: CASSEGTAYEQYF; DNA: TGTGCCAGCAGTGAAGGGACAGCCTACGAGCAGTACTTC
size: -; D: TRBD2; J: TRBJ2-1; V: TRBV4-2; CDR3: CASSQIGVAGGLGQFF; DNA: TGTGCCAGCAGCCAAATTGGAGTAGCGGGGGGGCTGGGGCAGTTCTTC
size: many; D: TRBD1; J: TRBJ2-5; V: TRBV7-2; CDR3: CASSLEDRGPSRAQYF; DNA: TGTGCCAGCAGCTTAGAGGACAGGGGCCCCAGTAGGGCCCAGTACTTC
size: -; D: -; J: TRBJ2-2; V: TRBV11-1; CDR3: CASGSVSGELFF; DNA: TGTGCCAGCGGTTCGGTCTCCGGGGAGCTGTTTTTT
size: -; D: -; J: TRBJ2-1; V: TRBV28; CDR3: CASSLIARDGEIWEQFF; DNA: TGTGCCAGCAGTTTAATTGCCCGGGACGGCGAAATTTGGGAGCAGTTCTTC
size: few; D: -; J: TRBJ1-2; V: TRBV6-5; CDR3: CASSYRGEAGLTIGYTF; DNA: TGTGCCAGCAGTTACCGGGGCGAGGCAGGACTAACTATAGGCTACACCTTC
size: -; D: TRBD1; J: TRBJ1-2; V: TRBV11-2; CDR3: CASSLEGTGQGYTF; DNA: TGTGCCAGCAGCTTAGAAGGGACAGGGCAAGGCTACACCTTC
size: -; D: -; J: TRBJ1-1; V: TRBV24-1; CDR3: CATSDLVNVGTEAFF; DNA: TGTGCCACCAGTGATTTGGTCAACGTGGGGACTGAAGCTTTCTTT
size: -; D: -; J: TRBJ1-5; V: TRBV7-2; CDR3: CASSFVRGNQPQHF; DNA: TGTGCAAGCAGCTTCGTCCGGGGCAATCAGCCCCAGCATTTT
size: -; D: TRBD2; J: TRBJ2-1; V: TRBV6-1; CDR3: CASSETTTSGGPYNEQFF; DNA: TGTGCCAGCAGTGAAACTACGACTAGCGGGGGGCCATACAATGAGCAGTTCTTC
size: -; D: TRBD1; J: TRBJ1-3; V: TRBV2; CDR3: CATETGRPGNTIYF; DNA: TGTGCCACCGAGACAGGGCGACCTGGAAACACCATATATTTT
size: many; D: -; J: TRBJ1-1; V: TRBV19; CDR3: CASSISLNTEAFF; DNA: TGTGCCAGTAGTATTAGCCTGAACACTGAAGCTTTCTTT
size: -; D: -; J: TRBJ1-1; V: TRBV4-1; CDR3: CASSQEEDTWNTEAFF; DNA: TGCGCCAGCAGCCAAGAGGAGGACACGTGGAACACTGAAGCTTTCTTT
size: -; D: -; J: TRBJ2-3; V: TRBV2; CDR3: CASSEALATDTQYF; DNA: TGTGCCAGCAGTGAAGCGCTTGCAACAGATACGCAGTATTTT
size: -; D: TRBD2; J: TRBJ2-1; V: TRBV20-1; CDR3: CSARDLLAGDLLEQFF; DNA: TGCAGTGCTAGAGATCTACTAGCGGGGGACCTTTTGGAGCAGTTCTTC
size: -; D: -; J: TRBJ1-1; V: TRBV2; CDR3: CASSEYRQTEAFF; DNA: TGTGCCAGCAGTGAATACCGACAGACTGAAGCTTTCTTT
size: many; D: -; J: TRBJ2-2; V: TRBV2; CDR3: CASSELVGGELFF; DNA: TGTGCCAGCAGCGAGCTCGTTGGCGGGGAGCTGTTTTTT
size: -; D: -; J: TRBJ2-1; V: TRBV28; CDR3: CASSPPSVAPSYNEQFF; DNA: TGTGCCAGCAGTCCCCCTAGCGTTGCACCCTCATACAATGAGCAGTTCTTC
size: once; D: -; J: TRBJ2-1; V: TRBV27; CDR3: CASGPQGPPYNEQFF; DNA: TGTGCCAGCGGACCTCAGGGACCCCCCTACAATGAGCAGTTCTTC
size: -; D: TRBD2; J: TRBJ2-7; V: TRBV12-3/TRBV12-4; CDR3: CASRRGGTSGLYEQYF; DNA: TGTGCCAGCAGACGCGGAGGGACTAGCGGTTTGTACGAGCAGTACTTC
size: -; D: -; J: TRBJ1-6; V: TRBV20-1; CDR3: CSARGGDYSPLHF; DNA: TGCAGTGCTAGAGGTGGAGACTATTCACCCCTCCACTTT
size: -; D: TRBD2; J: TRBJ2-3; V: TRBV6-6; CDR3: CASSYLLAGGPTADTQYF; DNA: TGTGCCAGCAGTTACTTACTAGCGGGGGGGCCGACAGCAGATACGCAGTATTTT
size: many; D: TRBD1; J: TRBJ2-2; V: TRBV7-9; CDR3: CASSHLYGDSVNTGELFF; DNA: TGTGCCAGCAGCCACCTTTACGGGGACAGCGTTAACACCGGGGAGCTGTTTTTT